This note documents a single TCR beta chain sequence. Its antigen is undetermined. This specimen belongs to a study of spatial heterogeneity in lung cancer. Findings and limits, study-wide: In tumors, expanded intratumoral alpha and beta TCR counts tracked mutation counts.

Time point: sample taken at primary tumor resection. TCRdb used MiXCR to reprocess the 5' RACE reads, holding one entry per CDR3 protein. This table holds about 4,000 distinct CDR3 sequences, 35% to 45% found once. Germline V gives CDR1 ENHRY, CDR2 SYGVKD. The trim removed 5 bases at V and 6 bases at J, leaving 6 bases unmatched. CDR3 length: 14 amino acids. The receptor was derived from a male donor with early-stage non-small cell lung cancer. The V call is TRBV10-3, the J call TRBJ2-1, with 8 bases identical to TRBD2. Specimen: lung tumor tissue, collected at surgery. CDR3 in DNA: TGTGCCATCAGTCCGGGACTAGTAAGCAATGAGCAGTTCTTC. The encoded protein is CAISPGLVSNEQFF.